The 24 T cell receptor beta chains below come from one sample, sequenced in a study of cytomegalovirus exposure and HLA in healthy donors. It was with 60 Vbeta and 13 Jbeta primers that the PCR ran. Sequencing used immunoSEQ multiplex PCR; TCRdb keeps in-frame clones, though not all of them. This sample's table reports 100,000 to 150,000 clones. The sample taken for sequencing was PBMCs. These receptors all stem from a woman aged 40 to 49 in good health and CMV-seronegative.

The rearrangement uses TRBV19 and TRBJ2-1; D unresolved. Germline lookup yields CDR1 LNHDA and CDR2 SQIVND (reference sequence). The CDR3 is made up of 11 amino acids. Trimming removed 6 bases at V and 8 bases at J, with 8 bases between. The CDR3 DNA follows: TGTGCCAGTAGCCAGATGGATGAGCAGTTCTTC. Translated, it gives CASSQMDEQFF.

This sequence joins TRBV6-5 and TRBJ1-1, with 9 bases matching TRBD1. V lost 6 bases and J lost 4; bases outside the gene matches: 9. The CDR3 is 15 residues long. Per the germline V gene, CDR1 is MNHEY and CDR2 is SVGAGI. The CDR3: CASSFSDRGGTEAFF. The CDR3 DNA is TGTGCCAGCAGCTTCTCAGACAGGGGGGGCACTGAAGCTTTCTTT.

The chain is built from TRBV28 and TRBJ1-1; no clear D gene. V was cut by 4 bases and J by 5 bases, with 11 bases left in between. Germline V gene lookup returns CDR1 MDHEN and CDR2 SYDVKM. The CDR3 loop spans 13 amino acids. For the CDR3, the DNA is TGTGCCAGCAGTTCCCCCTCTAGAACTGAAGCTTTCTTT. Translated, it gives CASSSPSRTEAFF. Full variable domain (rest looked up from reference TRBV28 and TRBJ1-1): DVKVTQSSRYLVKRTGEKVFLECVQDMDHENMFWYRQDPGLGLRLIYFSYDVKMKEKGDIPEGYSVSREKKERFSLILESASTNQTSMYLCASSSPSRTEAFFGQGTRLTVV.

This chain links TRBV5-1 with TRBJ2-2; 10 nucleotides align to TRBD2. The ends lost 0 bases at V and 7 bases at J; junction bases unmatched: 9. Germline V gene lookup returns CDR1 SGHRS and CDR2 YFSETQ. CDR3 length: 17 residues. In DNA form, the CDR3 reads TGCGCCAGCAGCTTGGGGCTAGCGGGGGCCAAAAGCGGGGAGCTGTTTTTT. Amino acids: CASSLGLAGAKSGELFF.

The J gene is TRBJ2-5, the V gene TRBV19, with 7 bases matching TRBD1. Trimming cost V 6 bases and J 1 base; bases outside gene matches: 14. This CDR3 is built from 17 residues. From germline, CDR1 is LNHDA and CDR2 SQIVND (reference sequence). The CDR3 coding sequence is TGTGCCAGTAGCCACCGCGGTCACAGGGGACCCCAAGAGACCCAGTACTTC. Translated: CASSHRGHRGPQETQYF.

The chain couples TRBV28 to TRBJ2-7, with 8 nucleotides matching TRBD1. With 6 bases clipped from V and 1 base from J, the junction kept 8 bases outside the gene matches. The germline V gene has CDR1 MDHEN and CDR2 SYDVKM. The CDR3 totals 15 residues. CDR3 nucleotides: TGTGCCAGCAGGAGACAGGGGTCGACTTCCTACGAGCAGTACGTC. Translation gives CASRRQGSTSYEQYV.

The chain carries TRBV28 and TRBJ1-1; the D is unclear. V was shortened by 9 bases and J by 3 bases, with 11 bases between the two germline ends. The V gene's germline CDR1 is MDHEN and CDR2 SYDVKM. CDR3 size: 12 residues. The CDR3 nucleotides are TGTGCCAGTGTGGACTTTTACACTGAAGCTTTCTTT. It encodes CASVDFYTEAFF.

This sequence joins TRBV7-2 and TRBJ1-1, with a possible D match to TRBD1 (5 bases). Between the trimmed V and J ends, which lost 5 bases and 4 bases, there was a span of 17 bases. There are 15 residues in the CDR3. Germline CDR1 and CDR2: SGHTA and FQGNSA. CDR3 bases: TGTGCCAGCAGCCTCGACAAGGGGAGGGGCACTGAAGCTTTCTTT. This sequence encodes CASSLDKGRGTEAFF.

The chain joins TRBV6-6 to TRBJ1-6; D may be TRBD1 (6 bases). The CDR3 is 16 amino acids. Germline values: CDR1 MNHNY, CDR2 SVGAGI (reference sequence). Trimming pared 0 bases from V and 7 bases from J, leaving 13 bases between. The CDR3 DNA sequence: TGTGCCAGCAGTTACTCGAATCCAGGGGCAAATTCACCCCTCCACTTT. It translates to CASSYSNPGANSPLHF.

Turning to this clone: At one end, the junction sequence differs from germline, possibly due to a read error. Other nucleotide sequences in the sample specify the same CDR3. This CDR3 is CASSLEVVASPQTQYF. CDR3 in DNA: TGTGCTAGCAGCTTAGAAGTTGTGGCTAGCCCGCAGACCCAGTACTTC. The chain uses TRBV7-7 and TRBJ2-5; tentatively, D is TRBD2 (5 bases). The CDR3 is 16 amino acids. Germline lookup yields CDR1 SSHAT and CDR2 FNYEAQ (reference sequence).

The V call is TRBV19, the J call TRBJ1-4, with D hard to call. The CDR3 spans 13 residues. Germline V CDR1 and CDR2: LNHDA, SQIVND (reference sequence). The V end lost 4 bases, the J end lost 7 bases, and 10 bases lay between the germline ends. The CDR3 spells CASSKGRTEKLFF. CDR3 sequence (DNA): TGTGCCAGTAGTAAAGGGAGAACTGAAAAACTGTTTTTT.

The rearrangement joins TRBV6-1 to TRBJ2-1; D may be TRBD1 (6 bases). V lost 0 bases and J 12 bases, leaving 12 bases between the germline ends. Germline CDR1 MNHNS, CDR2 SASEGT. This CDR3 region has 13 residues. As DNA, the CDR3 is TGTGCCAGCAGTGAAGCCCAGACGACAGGGCAGTTCTTC. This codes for CASSEAQTTGQFF.

DNA for the CDR3: TGTGCCAGCAGCATACAGGGGGGCAACTATAATTCACCCCTCCACTTT. Translated: CASSIQGGNYNSPLHF. The chain links TRBV9 to TRBJ1-6; 8 bases align to TRBD1. The CDR3 totals 16 residues. J was trimmed by 3 bases and V by 4 bases; bases with no gene match: 6. Per the germline V gene, CDR1 is SGDLS and CDR2 is YYNGEE.

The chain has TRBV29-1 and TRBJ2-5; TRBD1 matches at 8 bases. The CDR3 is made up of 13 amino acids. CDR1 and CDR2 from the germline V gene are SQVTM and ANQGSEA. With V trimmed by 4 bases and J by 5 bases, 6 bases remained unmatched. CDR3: CSVGTGSGETQYF. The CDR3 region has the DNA TGCAGCGTTGGGACAGGGTCAGGCGAGACCCAGTACTTC.

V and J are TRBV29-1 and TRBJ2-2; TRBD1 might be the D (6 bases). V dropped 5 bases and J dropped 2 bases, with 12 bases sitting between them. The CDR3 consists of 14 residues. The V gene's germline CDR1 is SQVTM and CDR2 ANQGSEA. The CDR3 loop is CSVSRGANTGELFF. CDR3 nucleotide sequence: TGCAGCGTTTCCAGGGGTGCTAACACCGGGGAGCTGTTTTTT.

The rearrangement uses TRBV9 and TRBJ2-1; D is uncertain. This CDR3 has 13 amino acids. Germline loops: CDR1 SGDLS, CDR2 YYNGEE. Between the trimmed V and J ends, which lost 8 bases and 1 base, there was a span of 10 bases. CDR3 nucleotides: TGTGCCAGTAATCCAGGTTCCTACAATGAGCAGTTCTTC. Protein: CASNPGSYNEQFF.

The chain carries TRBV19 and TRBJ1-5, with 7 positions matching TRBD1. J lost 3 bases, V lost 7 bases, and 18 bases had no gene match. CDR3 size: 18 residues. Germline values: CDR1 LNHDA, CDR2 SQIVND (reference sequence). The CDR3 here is CASKFTVTGTANNQPQHF. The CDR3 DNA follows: TGTGCCAGTAAGTTTACAGTTACGGGGACAGCGAACAATCAGCCCCAGCATTTT.

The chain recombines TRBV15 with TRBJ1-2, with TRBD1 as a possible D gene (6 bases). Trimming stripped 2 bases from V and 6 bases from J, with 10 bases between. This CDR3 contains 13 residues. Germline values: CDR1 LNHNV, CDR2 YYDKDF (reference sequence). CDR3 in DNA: TGTGCCACCAGCAGATTACAGGGAGATGGCTACACCTTC. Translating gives CATSRLQGDGYTF.

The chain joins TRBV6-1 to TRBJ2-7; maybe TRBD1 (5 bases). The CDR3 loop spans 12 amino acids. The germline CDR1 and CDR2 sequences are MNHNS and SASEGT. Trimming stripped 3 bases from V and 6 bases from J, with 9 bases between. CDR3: CASSDRVSEQYV. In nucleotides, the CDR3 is TGTGCCAGCAGTGACAGGGTATCCGAGCAGTACGTC.

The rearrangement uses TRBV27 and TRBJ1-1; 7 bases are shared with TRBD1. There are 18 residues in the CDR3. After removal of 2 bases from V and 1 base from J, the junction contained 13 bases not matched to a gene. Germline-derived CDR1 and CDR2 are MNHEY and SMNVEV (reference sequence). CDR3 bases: TGTGCCAGCAGTTTAACTGCCGGCAGGGGGTTGAGGAACACTGAAGCTTTCTTT. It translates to CASSLTAGRGLRNTEAFF.

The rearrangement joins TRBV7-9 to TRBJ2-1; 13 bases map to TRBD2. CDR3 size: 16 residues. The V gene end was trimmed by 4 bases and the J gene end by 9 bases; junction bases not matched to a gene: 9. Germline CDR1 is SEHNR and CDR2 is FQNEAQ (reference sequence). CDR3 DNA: TGTGCCAGCAGCTCCCCCGGACTAGCGGGGGTTATTGAGCAGTTCTTC. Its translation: CASSSPGLAGVIEQFF.

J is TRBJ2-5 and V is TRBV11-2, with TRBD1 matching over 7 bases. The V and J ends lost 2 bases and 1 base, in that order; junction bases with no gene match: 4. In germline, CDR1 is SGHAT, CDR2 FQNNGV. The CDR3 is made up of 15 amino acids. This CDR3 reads CASSLRWDSQETQYF. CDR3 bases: TGTGCCAGCAGCTTAAGGTGGGACAGCCAAGAGACCCAGTACTTC.

Here the CDR3 reads CATSSQQGYGYTF. The CDR3 region has the DNA TGTGCCACCAGCAGTCAACAGGGCTATGGCTACACCTTC. The chain is built from TRBV15 and TRBJ1-2, with TRBD1 as a possible D gene (6 bases). Trimming cost V 3 bases and J 4 bases, with 9 bases left between them. Per germline, CDR1 LNHNV and CDR2 YYDKDF (reference sequence). The CDR3 contains 13 residues.

CDR3 sequence (DNA): TGTGCCAGTAGTATCAGGGGGGCAGGAGCTAACTATGGCTACACCTTC. Protein sequence: CASSIRGAGANYGYTF. The chain combines TRBV19 with TRBJ1-2, with 7 nucleotides matching TRBD1. The CDR3 runs to 16 residues. Losses at the gene ends were 3 bases for V and 0 bases for J; bases not matched to a gene: 7. Looked up from germline, CDR1 is LNHDA and CDR2 is SQIVND (reference sequence).